This TCR beta chain was identified in a study of Ad26.COV2.S vaccination and SARS-CoV-2 variants. Study outcomes and limitations: In vaccinated individuals, spike-specific CD8+ and CD4+ T cell responses reportedly displayed substantial breadth.

Stated treatment: around 19 received Ad26.COV2.S at low or high dose, single or two shots; 5 received placebo; per-sample allocation not given. Each sample was drawn 63 days after the first injection (of vaccine or placebo). Points on this clone: Antigen: not known.

The germline CDR1 and CDR2 sequences are SGHDT and YYEEEE. The CDR3 is 14 residues long. V was pared by 1 base and J by 4 bases, with 4 bases of the junction left unmatched. The protocol was immunoSEQ multiplex PCR, while the TCRdb copy is restricted to in-frame clones and leaves out a portion. The sample includes hundreds of thousands of clones, 80% to 90% seen only once; the top ten take about 1.5%. The sequence came from a person aged 18-65 years who received the Ad26.COV2.S COVID-19 vaccine or a placebo. This specimen was peripheral blood, taken in a trial of Ad26.COV2.S vaccine versus placebo. The chain uses TRBV5-6 and TRBJ1-2; TRBD1 matches 7 bases. CDR3 in amino acids: CASSLWDRVYGYTF. CDR3 DNA sequence: TGTGCCAGCAGCTTGTGGGACAGAGTCTATGGCTACACCTTC.